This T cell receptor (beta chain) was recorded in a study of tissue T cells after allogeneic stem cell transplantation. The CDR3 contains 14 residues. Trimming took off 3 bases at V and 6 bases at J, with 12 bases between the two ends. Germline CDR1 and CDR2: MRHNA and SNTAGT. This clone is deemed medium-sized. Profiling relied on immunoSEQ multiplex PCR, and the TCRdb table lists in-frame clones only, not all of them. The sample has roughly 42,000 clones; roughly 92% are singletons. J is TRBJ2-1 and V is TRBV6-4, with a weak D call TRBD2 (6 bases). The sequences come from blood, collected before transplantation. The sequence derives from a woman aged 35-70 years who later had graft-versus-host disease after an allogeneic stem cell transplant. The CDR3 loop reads CASSELAETNEQFF. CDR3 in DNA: TGTGCCAGCAGTGAATTAGCGGAGACCAATGAGCAGTTCTTC.